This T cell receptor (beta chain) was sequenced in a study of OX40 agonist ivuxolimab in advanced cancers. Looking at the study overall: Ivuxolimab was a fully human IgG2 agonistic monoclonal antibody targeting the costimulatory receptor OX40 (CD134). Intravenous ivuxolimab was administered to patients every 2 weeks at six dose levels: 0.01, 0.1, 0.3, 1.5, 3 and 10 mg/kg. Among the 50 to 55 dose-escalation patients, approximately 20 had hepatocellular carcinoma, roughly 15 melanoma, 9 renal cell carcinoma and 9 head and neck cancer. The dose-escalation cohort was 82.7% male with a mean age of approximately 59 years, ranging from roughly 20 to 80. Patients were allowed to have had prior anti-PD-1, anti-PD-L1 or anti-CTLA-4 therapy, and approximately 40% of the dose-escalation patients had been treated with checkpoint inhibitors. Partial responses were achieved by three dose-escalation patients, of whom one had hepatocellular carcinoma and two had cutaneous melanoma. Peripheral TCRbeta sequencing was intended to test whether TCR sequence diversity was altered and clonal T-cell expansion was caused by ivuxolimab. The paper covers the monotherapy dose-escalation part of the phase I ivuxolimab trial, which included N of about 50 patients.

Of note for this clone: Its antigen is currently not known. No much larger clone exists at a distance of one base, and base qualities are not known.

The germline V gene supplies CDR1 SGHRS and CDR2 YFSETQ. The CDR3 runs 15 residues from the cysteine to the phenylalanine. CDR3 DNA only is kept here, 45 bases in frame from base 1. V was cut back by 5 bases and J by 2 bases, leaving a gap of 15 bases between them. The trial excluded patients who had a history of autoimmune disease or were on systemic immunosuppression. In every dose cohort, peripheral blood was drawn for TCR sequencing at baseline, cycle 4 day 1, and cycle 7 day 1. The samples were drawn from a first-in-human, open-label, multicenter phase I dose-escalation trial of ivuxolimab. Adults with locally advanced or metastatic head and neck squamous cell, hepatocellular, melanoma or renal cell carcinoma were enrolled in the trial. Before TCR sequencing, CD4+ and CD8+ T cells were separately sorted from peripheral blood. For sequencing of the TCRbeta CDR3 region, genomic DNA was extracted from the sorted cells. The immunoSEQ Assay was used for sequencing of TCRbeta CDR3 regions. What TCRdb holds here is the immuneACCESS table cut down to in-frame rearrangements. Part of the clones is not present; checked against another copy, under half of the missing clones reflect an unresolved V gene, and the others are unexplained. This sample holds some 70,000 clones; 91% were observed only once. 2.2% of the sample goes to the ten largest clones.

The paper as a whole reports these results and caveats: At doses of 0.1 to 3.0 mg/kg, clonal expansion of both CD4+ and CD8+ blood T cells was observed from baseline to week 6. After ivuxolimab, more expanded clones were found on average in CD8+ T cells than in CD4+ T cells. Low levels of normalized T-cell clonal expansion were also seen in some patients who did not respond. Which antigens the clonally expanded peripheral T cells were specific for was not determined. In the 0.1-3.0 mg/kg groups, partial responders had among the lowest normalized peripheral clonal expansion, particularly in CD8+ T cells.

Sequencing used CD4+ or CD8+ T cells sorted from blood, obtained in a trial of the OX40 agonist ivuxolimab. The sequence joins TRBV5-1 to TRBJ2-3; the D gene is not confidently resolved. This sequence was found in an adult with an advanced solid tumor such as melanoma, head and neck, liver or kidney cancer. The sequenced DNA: TGCGCCAGCAGATCAGTTTCGGGCCCCACAGATACGCAGTATTTT. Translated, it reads CASRSVSGPTDTQYF.